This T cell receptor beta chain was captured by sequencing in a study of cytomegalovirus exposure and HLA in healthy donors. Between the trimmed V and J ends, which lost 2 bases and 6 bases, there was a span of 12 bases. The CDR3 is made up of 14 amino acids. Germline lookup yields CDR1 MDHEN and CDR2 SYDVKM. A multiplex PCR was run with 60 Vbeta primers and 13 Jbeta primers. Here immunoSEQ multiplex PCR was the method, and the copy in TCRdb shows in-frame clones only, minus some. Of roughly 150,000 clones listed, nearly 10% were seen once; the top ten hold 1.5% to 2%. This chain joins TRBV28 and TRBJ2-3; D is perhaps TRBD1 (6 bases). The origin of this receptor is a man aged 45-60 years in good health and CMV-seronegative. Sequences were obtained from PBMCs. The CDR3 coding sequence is TGTGCCAGCAGTTTAGACAGGCTTGAGGATACGCAGTATTTT. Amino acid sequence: CASSLDRLEDTQYF.